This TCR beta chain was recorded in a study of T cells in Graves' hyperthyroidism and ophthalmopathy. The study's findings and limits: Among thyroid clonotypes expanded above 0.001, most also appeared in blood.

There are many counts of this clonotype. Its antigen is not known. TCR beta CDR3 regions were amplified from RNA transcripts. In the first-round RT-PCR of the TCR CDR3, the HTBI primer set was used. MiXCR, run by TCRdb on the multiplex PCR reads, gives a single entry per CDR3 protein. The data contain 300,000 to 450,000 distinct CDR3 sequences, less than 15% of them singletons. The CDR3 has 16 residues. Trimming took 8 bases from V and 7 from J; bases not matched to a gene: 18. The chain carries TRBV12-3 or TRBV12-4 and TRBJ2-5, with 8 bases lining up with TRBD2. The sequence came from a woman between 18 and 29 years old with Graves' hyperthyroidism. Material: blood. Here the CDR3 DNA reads TGTGCCAGCGGAAAGCGGGGGTCCAATCCAGGCGGGACCCAGTACTTC. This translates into CASGKRGSNPGGTQYF.